This is a list of T cell receptor beta chains from one sample in a study of glioma-infiltrating T cells after dendritic cell vaccination. Profiled with immunoSEQ multiplex PCR; TCRdb holds only in-frame clones, not every one. The sample yields approximately 84,000 clones, 85% to 90% seen once. The source was blood, collected before dendritic cell vaccination. These receptors all stem from a human donor with glioblastoma. Each CDR3 is given with its conserved first and last residue. The size field is filled for only some rows; it gives once, few, many or a size class.

TRBV7-2 NA CASSLQGAGGDTQYF
TRBV6-5 NA CASSYAQLNYEQYF
TRBV27 NA CASSPVRAYSPLHF
TRBV6-1 once CASRLGQGYNEQFF
TRBV7-2 few CASTQGLAGGRETQYF
TRBV6-1 NA CASSEYRAGINQPQHF
TRBV19 NA CASRAGPSTEAFF
TRBV4-2 NA CASSVSGTGTYEQYF
TRBV19 NA CASSPTTGNQPQHF
TRBV19 NA CASRPGLAGGIIQETQYF
TRBV5-6 NA CASSPDTDNEQFF
TRBV4-1 NA CASSQEYGQGRTYEQYF
TRBV9 NA CASSVVGGLAGWETQYF
TRBV7-3 NA CASSLGTSGGTDTQYF
TRBV7-9 NA CASRPGQGVYGYTF
TRBV5-1 NA CASSSGQGAYEQYF
TRBV6-6 few CASSYVGQFYGYTF
TRBV7-2 NA CASSVHRGGRGVNEQFF
TRBV6-5 NA CATQTGGSYEQYF
TRBV29-1 NA CSVEGQAVYNEQFF
TRBV18 NA CASSPGLADYNEQFF
TRBV28 NA CASSLEGSQPGVYTF
TRBV2 NA CASSVSGSFHEQYF
TRBV30 NA CAWTGTALPKRNTGELFF
TRBV19 NA CASSSFLGQGTNTEAFF
TRBV21-1 NA CASSPGYKVHNEKLFF
TRBV29-1 few CSVELAGVSPNTDTQYF
TRBV11-2 once CASSLAGTGGDEQYF
TRBV19 NA CASTPRTDTQYF
TRBV7-9 NA CASSEMSGKLFF
TRBV4-1 NA CASSQVPTGVGEQYF
TRBV5-1 NA CASSLGQGFYGANVLTF
TRBV28 once CASSPNPGFLGKETQYF
TRBV28 NA CASNAGTTFLGYTF